Reported below is one T cell receptor beta chain. This CDR3 comprises 14 residues. V gave up 8 bases and J gave up 6 bases; unmatched junction bases: 6. The germline V gene encodes CDR1 LNHDA and CDR2 SQIVND (reference sequence). The data originate from a study of blood T cell repertoires in COVID-19. Study at large: The study drew acute and convalescent COVID-19 samples from the United States, Italy and Spain. Sources were T cells, B-cell-depleted T cells, or PBMCs; the material itself was cDNA or gDNA.

Original methodology: Amplified reference gene primers provided the basis for estimating nucleated cell counts. The assay was immunoSEQ multiplex PCR, and TCRdb's table has in-frame clones only and misses some. The V and J calls and clone size were taken over from that table, and D and trimming were inferred from the DNA. The sample includes around 25,000 clones, over 80% of them seen just once. The chain joins TRBV19 to TRBJ1-3; 11 bases match TRBD1. The sequenced sample was peripheral blood. This receptor was identified in a human donor with active COVID-19. The donor label of this sample is uncertain. The CDR3 here is CASRWTGGSNTIYF. The CDR3 bases are TGTGCCAGTCGATGGACAGGGGGCTCAAACACCATATATTTT.